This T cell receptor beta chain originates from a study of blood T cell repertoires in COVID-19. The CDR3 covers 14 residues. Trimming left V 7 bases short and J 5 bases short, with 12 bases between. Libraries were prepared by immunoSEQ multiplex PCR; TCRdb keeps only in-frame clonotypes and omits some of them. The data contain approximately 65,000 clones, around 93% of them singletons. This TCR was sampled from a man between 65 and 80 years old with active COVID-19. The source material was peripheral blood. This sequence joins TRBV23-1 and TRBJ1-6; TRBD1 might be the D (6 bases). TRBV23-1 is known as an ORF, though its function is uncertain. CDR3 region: CASIKTGHNSPLHF. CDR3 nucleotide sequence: TGCGCCAGCATAAAGACAGGTCATAATTCACCCCTCCACTTT.